The clone carrying this T cell receptor beta chain was counted a few times. The data stem from a study of blood T cell repertoires in COVID-19. About the research overall: Spain, Italy and the United States supplied samples that represented acute and convalescent COVID-19.

Seattle's enrolled individuals joined amid active infection and were then monitored longitudinally. The data were produced by immunoSEQ multiplex PCR, yet TCRdb's version contains in-frame clones alone and is incomplete. The sample lists fewer than 350,000 clones; 90% were seen once. This receptor was obtained from a woman aged 25 to 39 with COVID-19, enrolled during active disease. Specimen: peripheral blood.

The CDR3 DNA reads TGTGCCCAGGGACTAGCGGGAGCCCCCGGGGAGCTGTTTTTT. Its translation: CAQGLAGAPGELFF. This chain connects TRBV25-1 to TRBJ2-2, with 14 bases lining up with TRBD2. The junction had 5 bases not matched to a gene; V was cut back by 11 bases and J by 6 bases. Germline V lookup: CDR1 MGHDK, CDR2 SYGVNS. This CDR3 has 14 residues. Full variable domain (remainder filled in from reference TRBV25-1 and TRBJ2-2): EADIYQTPRYLVIGTGKKITLECSQTMGHDKMYWYQQDPGMELHLIHYSYGVNSTEKGDLSSESTVSRIRTEHFPLTLESARPSHTSQYLCAQGLAGAPGELFFGEGSRLTVL.